The clone carrying this T cell receptor (beta chain) was observed a few times. Its antigen is not identified. The PCR was carried out with 60 Vbeta primers and 13 Jbeta primers. Measured with immunoSEQ multiplex PCR; TCRdb has only the in-frame clones, and not every one. The sample lists approximately 150,000 clones; around 75% were seen once. The data are from a study of cytomegalovirus exposure and HLA in healthy donors. Looking at the study overall: Findings of an earlier analysis included some 120 million unique TCR beta sequences from some 180 million T cells.

General study results and limits: Investigators reported over 150 TCR beta chains as tied to cytomegalovirus.

CDR1 and CDR2 (germline): MNHEY, SVGAGI. Trimming left V 6 bases short and J 11 bases short, with 23 bases between. CDR3 size: 15 residues. Sequencing was carried out using PBMCs. This rearrangement joins TRBV6-5 to TRBJ1-5, with D unclear. This sequence was found in a human donor in good health. The CDR3, as DNA: TGTGCCAGCAGCCAAATAGGAATGGAGGGCCTGTCCCAGCATTTT. Its translation is CASSQIGMEGLSQHF.